These 21 T cell receptor beta chains came from one sample sequenced in a study of blood T cell repertoires in COVID-19. The assay was immunoSEQ multiplex PCR, and TCRdb's table has in-frame clones only and misses some. The sample has 100,000 or so clones; around 79% are singletons. Specimen: peripheral blood. All receptors derive from a man between 65 and 85 years old with active or convalescent COVID-19.

This clone was recorded a few times. The genes are TRBV10-3 and TRBJ1-1, with TRBD1 as a possible D gene (6 bases). CDR3 length: 16 amino acids. V lost 4 bases and J 4 bases, leaving 19 bases between the germline ends. Germline lookup yields CDR1 ENHRY and CDR2 SYGVKD. The CDR3 reads CAISANTGTSGTEAFF. The CDR3 nucleotides read TGTGCCATCAGTGCTAATACCGGGACATCGGGCACTGAAGCTTTCTTT.

The V call is TRBV5-1, the J call TRBJ1-1; 8 positions match TRBD1. V lost 2 bases, J lost 4 bases, and 10 bases stayed unmatched. Germline CDR1 is SGHRS and CDR2 is YFSETQ. The CDR3 runs to 16 residues. Here the CDR3 reads CASSFRDRIQGTEAFF. The DNA of the CDR3 is TGCGCCAGCAGCTTCCGGGACAGGATTCAGGGCACTGAAGCTTTCTTT.

CDR3 region: CASSLGDKYEKLFF. DNA of the CDR3: TGTGCCAGCAGCTTGGGGGACAAGTACGAAAAACTGTTTTTT. V is TRBV5-4 and J is TRBJ1-4; a weak D match, TRBD1 (6 bases). This CDR3 is built from 14 residues. Germline V gene sequence: CDR1 SGHNT, CDR2 YYREEE (reference sequence). Trimming took off 0 bases at V and 8 bases at J, with 11 bases between the two ends. The complete variable domain, with remaining parts taken from reference TRBV5-4 and TRBJ1-4, reads ETGVTQSPTHLIKTRGQQVTLRCSSQSGHNTVSWYQQALGQGPQFIFQYYREEENGRGNFPPRFSGLQFPNYSSELNVNALELDDSALYLCASSLGDKYEKLFFGSGTQLSVL.

The V call is TRBV5-6, the J call TRBJ1-4; D is ambiguous. V was cut by 4 bases and J by 0 bases, with 7 bases left in between. There are 14 residues in the CDR3. Germline CDR1 SGHDT, CDR2 YYEEEE. The CDR3 loop is CASSPLATNEKLFF. The CDR3 nucleotides read TGTGCCAGCAGCCCCCTTGCAACTAATGAAAAACTGTTTTTT.

The gene calls are TRBV9 and TRBJ2-3, with 7 bases fitting TRBD2. This CDR3 spans 15 amino acids. V trimming: 5 bases; J trimming: 2 bases; junction bases outside the gene matches: 8. Germline lookup yields CDR1 SGDLS and CDR2 YYNGEE. CDR3 loop: CASRSSQRDTDTQYF. The CDR3 region has the DNA TGTGCCAGCAGGTCCAGCCAGCGGGACACAGATACGCAGTATTTT.

In its sample, this clone was seen a few times. The chain is built from TRBV5-4 and TRBJ2-1; the match to TRBD2 covers 9 bases. The CDR3 consists of 13 residues. V lost 0 bases, J lost 13 bases, and 5 bases stayed unmatched. The V gene's germline CDR1 is SGHNT and CDR2 YYREEE (reference sequence). CDR3 sequence (DNA): TGTGCCAGCAGCTTGGTATCTAGCGGGGCCCAGTTCTTC. Translating it yields CASSLVSSGAQFF.

This rearrangement joins TRBV19 to TRBJ2-7, with D possibly TRBD1 on 5 matching bases. Trimming took off 2 bases at V and 0 bases at J, with 8 bases between the two ends. The CDR3 has 14 residues. The germline gives CDR1 LNHDA, CDR2 SQIVND (reference sequence). CDR3 coding DNA: TGTGCCAGTAGTATAAATACAGGCTCCTACGAGCAGTACTTC. Translating it yields CASSINTGSYEQYF.

This clone showed up just once. V gene TRBV9 combines with J gene TRBJ1-2, with TRBD1 as a possible D gene (6 bases). The CDR3 loop spans 13 amino acids. With 3 bases removed from V and 7 bases from J, the gap between germline ends came to 13 bases. Germline V gene lookup returns CDR1 SGDLS and CDR2 YYNGEE. The CDR3 protein is CASSAGGQSGYTF. CDR3 in DNA: TGTGCCAGCAGCGCGGGGGGGCAAAGTGGCTACACCTTC.

The rearrangement links TRBV4-1 to TRBJ2-5, with TRBD2 matching over 7 bases. In germline, CDR1 is MGHRA, CDR2 YSYEKL. Trimming took 5 bases from V and 3 from J; bases not matched to a gene: 15. This CDR3 comprises 17 residues. CDR3 in amino acids: CASSNVLLATFEETQYF. The CDR3 bases are TGCGCCAGCAGCAACGTACTACTAGCGACGTTCGAAGAGACCCAGTACTTC.

This chain joins TRBV18 and TRBJ2-3; weak D call: TRBD2 (5 bases). The CDR3 consists of 13 residues. Trimming pared 6 bases from V and 2 bases from J, leaving 9 bases between. Germline V CDR1 and CDR2: KGHSH, LQKENI. DNA of the CDR3: TGTGCCAGCTCTCCCGACTACACAGATACGCAGTATTTT. Protein: CASSPDYTDTQYF.

The chain is built from TRBV5-1 and TRBJ1-3; D is ambiguous. Germline CDR1 and CDR2: SGHRS and YFSETQ. CDR3 length: 14 amino acids. Trimming removed 2 bases at V and 6 bases at J, with 12 bases between. CDR3 nucleotides: TGCGCCAGCAGCTTAGGACTCGGCTCAAACACCATATATTTT. Its translation: CASSLGLGSNTIYF.

The rearrangement links TRBV30 to TRBJ1-1, with no clear D. CDR3 length equals 12 residues. CDR1 is GTSNPN and CDR2 is SVGIG in the germline V gene (reference sequence). Trimming left V 2 bases short and J 6 bases short, with 10 bases between. The CDR3 DNA reads as TGTGCCTGGAGTCCCGGGATCCCTGAAGCTTTCTTT. As protein: CAWSPGIPEAFF. The full variable domain, with the rest looked up from reference TRBV30 and TRBJ1-1, is SQTIHQWPATLVQPVGSPLSLECTVEGTSNPNLYWYRQAAGRGLQLLFYSVGIGQISSEVPQNLSASRPQDRQFILSSKKLLLSDSGFYLCAWSPGIPEAFFGQGTRLTVV.

The V gene is TRBV29-1, the J gene TRBJ2-3; D possibly corresponds to TRBD1 (5 bases). This CDR3 comprises 12 residues. Germline V gene sequence: CDR1 SQVTM, CDR2 ANQGSEA. Trimming stripped 6 bases from V and 1 base from J, with 8 bases between. CDR3 sequence reads: CSVLGGTDTQYF. The CDR3 coding sequence is TGCAGCGTGTTAGGGGGCACAGATACGCAGTATTTT.

The genes are TRBV6-8 and TRBJ2-2, with 10 nucleotides matching TRBD1. Germline CDR1 MNHGY, CDR2 SAAAGT. The CDR3 covers 16 residues. Trimming cost V 7 bases and J 7 bases; bases outside gene matches: 12. CDR3 DNA sequence: TGTGCCAGCACCCCCCAGGGACAGGGGTTGGGCGGGGAGCTGTTTTTT. It is translated as CASTPQGQGLGGELFF.

V is TRBV30 and J is TRBJ2-2; 7 nucleotides align to TRBD2. Looked up from germline, CDR1 is GTSNPN and CDR2 is SVGIG (reference sequence). This CDR3 is built from 18 residues. Unmatched junction bases numbered 17, after V lost 7 bases and J lost 0 bases. The DNA of the CDR3 is TGTGCCTCCACAAGTCGGCGGGGGACCTTATCGAACACCGGGGAGCTGTTTTTT. Protein: CASTSRRGTLSNTGELFF.

In this sample, this clone turned up once. The rearrangement uses TRBV6-6 and TRBJ1-1, with a tentative D call TRBD1 (6 bases). The germline V gene encodes CDR1 MNHNY and CDR2 SVGAGI (reference sequence). V lost 0 bases and J lost 8, with 13 bases in between. The CDR3 is made up of 14 amino acids. The CDR3: CASSYSAITGEAFF. The CDR3 DNA is TGTGCCAGCAGTTACTCGGCAATTACAGGGGAAGCTTTCTTT.

This chain links TRBV6-6 with TRBJ1-1, with TRBD1 matching 9 bases. Germline V gene lookup returns CDR1 MNHNY and CDR2 SVGAGI (reference sequence). V was pared by 4 bases and J by 6 bases, with 6 bases of the junction left unmatched. CDR3 length: 14 residues. In nucleotides, the CDR3 is TGTGCCAGCAGTTTCGGGACAGGGAAGTCTGAAGCTTTCTTT. This gives the protein CASSFGTGKSEAFF.

The CDR3 reads CASRDRANYGYTF. The CDR3 nucleotides read TGTGCCAGTAGGGACAGGGCTAACTATGGCTACACCTTC. This chain uses TRBV19 with TRBJ1-2; 8 bases line up with TRBD1. Germline V gives CDR1 LNHDA, CDR2 SQIVND (reference sequence). V lost 6 bases to trimming and J lost 0 bases; unmatched junction nucleotides: 0. CDR3 length: 13 residues.

V gene TRBV10-1 combines with J gene TRBJ2-6; D remains unclear. V was shortened by 6 bases and J by 4 bases, with 7 bases between the two germline ends. The germline V gene encodes CDR1 WNHNN and CDR2 SYGVQD (reference sequence). The CDR3 covers 13 residues. CDR3 DNA: TGCGCCAGCAGCCCTCGGGGGGCCAACGTCCTGACTTTC. Translation: CASSPRGANVLTF.

The chain recombines TRBV30 with TRBJ1-1, with 12 bases identical to TRBD1. The CDR3 has 16 residues. Germline CDR1 GTSNPN, CDR2 SVGIG (reference sequence). V shed 3 bases and J 1 base; nucleotides not matched to a gene: 6. CDR3 loop: CAWRARDRGQNTEAFF. CDR3 nucleotide sequence: TGTGCCTGGAGGGCGCGGGACAGGGGGCAGAACACTGAAGCTTTCTTT.

V is TRBV3-1 (or the pseudogene TRBV3-2) and J is TRBJ1-3; 7 bases are a match to TRBD1. This CDR3 region has 16 residues. V shed 4 bases and J 0 bases; nucleotides not matched to a gene: 6. Looked up from germline, CDR1 is LGHDT and CDR2 is YNNKEL (reference sequence). The CDR3 region has the DNA TGTGCCAGCAGCCCAACGACAGGGACCTCTGGAAACACCATATATTTT. Encoded protein: CASSPTTGTSGNTIYF.